This TCR beta chain was retrieved from a study of shared clonotypes between healthy human individuals. General study points: Naive subsets generally had larger estimated richness than memory subsets. Genetic and exposure-history diversity was limited by the few donors.

To note about this clone: Its target is unknown.

The germline CDR1 and CDR2 sequences are LNHDA and SQIVND (reference sequence). Trimming took 4 bases from V and 6 from J, leaving 13 bases between them. The CDR3 loop spans 14 amino acids. The CD4+ fraction was divided into a CD45RA+ naive subset and a CD45RA-negative memory subset. Data came from immunoSEQ multiplex PCR; TCRdb stores just in-frame clones and leaves some out. The data hold about 2.3 million clones, with over 85% observed a single time. The chain recombines TRBV19 with TRBJ2-4, with D tentatively TRBD1 (6 bases). Sequencing input: naive CD4+ T cells from PBMCs. The subset is: CD45RA+ positively selected. The sequence was obtained from a man aged 18-30 years in good health. Some clones in this sample may be carry-over from other donors' samples. The CDR3 nucleotides are TGTGCCAGTAGTACCCCGGGACACGGAAACATTCAGTACTTC. As protein: CASSTPGHGNIQYF.